This T cell receptor beta chain was identified during a study of shared clonotypes between healthy human individuals. Overall study findings and caveats: What rarefaction showed was incomplete sorted-subset sequencing despite large depth. Naive subsets tended to show greater estimated richness than memory subsets.

Deletions cut 5 bases from V and 5 bases from J, with 14 bases between. This CDR3 is 14 amino acids long. Per the germline V gene, CDR1 is SGHNT and CDR2 is YENEEA. This table comes from immunoSEQ multiplex PCR, and its TCRdb copy is limited to in-frame clones, with some not included. Altogether a few million clones are present, 90% to 95% being singletons, with the ten largest covering around 0.14%. Researchers partitioned CD4+ cells into CD45RA+ naive and CD45RA-negative memory subsets. Concerning this clone: Antigen: not known.

Material: naive CD4+ T cells sorted from blood. The subset denotes: CD45RA+ positively selected. The gene calls are TRBV11-3 and TRBJ2-3; maybe TRBD2 (6 bases). The source of this sequence is a man aged 18-30 years in good health. Here the CDR3 DNA reads TGTGCCAGCAGCCCAGCGGGCCTCCTAGATACGCAGTATTTT. Protein product: CASSPAGLLDTQYF.